A selection of T cell receptor beta chains follows, all from one sample in a study of blood T cells in healthy people across ages. TCRdb processed the 5' RACE reads anew with MiXCR; each CDR3 protein has one entry. The sample consists of approximately 1,700,000 distinct CDR3 sequences, 30% to 40% of them appearing once. The specimen was blood. The receptors were gathered from a human donor in good health. Both conserved end residues are part of each CDR3. D genes are given only for firm matches. Clone size is shown for a subset of rows, as once, few, many or a class of expanded clone.

DNA	CDR3	V	D	size	J
TGTGCCAGCAGTAGGGGGGCCGGGTATGGCTACACCTTC	CASSRGAGYGYTF	TRBV12-3/TRBV12-4	NA	few	TRBJ1-2
TGTGCCAGCCAGGACACCACCTGGAGTCAGCCCCAGCATTTT	CASQDTTWSQPQHF	TRBV28	NA	NA	TRBJ1-5
TGTGCCAGCAGCTTAGACGGGGCCGTTGGTACTGAAGCTTTCTTT	CASSLDGAVGTEAFF	TRBV7-2	NA	few	TRBJ1-1
TGTGCCAGCAGCTTAGTACAGGGAAATGGCTACACCTTC	CASSLVQGNGYTF	TRBV7-2	NA	few	TRBJ1-2
TGTGCCAGCTTTGGACAGGGATACAATGAGCAGTTCTTC	CASFGQGYNEQFF	TRBV2	TRBD1	NA	TRBJ2-1
TGTGCCATCAGTGCTTCGGGACAGGGGGCGTCTAACTATGGCTACACCTTC	CAISASGQGASNYGYTF	TRBV10-3	TRBD1	NA	TRBJ1-2
TGTGCCAGCAGTTTATCGCCCGCGGGCGGACCCTATGGCTACACCTTC	CASSLSPAGGPYGYTF	TRBV28	NA	few	TRBJ1-2
TGCAGTGCTGGGGGTGGGGGTTTGACCTACAATGAGCAGTTCTTC	CSAGGGGLTYNEQFF	TRBV20-1	NA	few	TRBJ2-1
TGTGCCAGCAGGGGGACAGGGAAAGCTTTCTTT	CASRGTGKAFF	TRBV12-3/TRBV12-4	TRBD1	NA	TRBJ1-1
TGTGCCAGCAGCCTTACCGGGAACCAAGAGACCCAGTACTTC	CASSLTGNQETQYF	TRBV7-3	NA	many	TRBJ2-5
TGTGCTAGTGGTTCGAAGGGGCCCACAGATACGCAGTATTTT	CASGSKGPTDTQYF	TRBV12-5	NA	NA	TRBJ2-3
TGTGCCACCAGTGATTTGGACGAAAACGGCTATGGCTACACCTTC	CATSDLDENGYGYTF	TRBV24-1	NA	few	TRBJ1-2
TGTGCCAGCAATCCCCTTGGGGGACGGGGTGAGACCCAGTACTTC	CASNPLGGRGETQYF	TRBV27	NA	once	TRBJ2-5
TGTGCCAGCAGTCATCCATCGACCGGGACAGGGGAGTTCTTC	CASSHPSTGTGEFF	TRBV5-6	TRBD1	few	TRBJ2-1
TGTGCCACCAGTGATTGGGTGAGGGAGACCCAGTACTTC	CATSDWVRETQYF	TRBV24-1	NA	NA	TRBJ2-5
TGTGCCAGCAGTCCACTAGCGGGGGGCCTCACTAGCACAGATACGCAGTATTTT	CASSPLAGGLTSTDTQYF	TRBV6-1	TRBD2	NA	TRBJ2-3
TGTGCCAGCCGATGGGGCGACTACGAGCAGTACTTC	CASRWGDYEQYF	TRBV6-2/TRBV6-3	NA	NA	TRBJ2-7
TGTGCCACCAGCATAGACAAGGTGGGCACAGATACGCAGTATTTT	CATSIDKVGTDTQYF	TRBV15	NA	few	TRBJ2-3
TGTGCCAGCAGCTCCCTCGCATCACCCCTCCACTTT	CASSSLASPLHF	TRBV9	NA	once	TRBJ1-6
TGCAGCGCCCTAGGACTAGCGGGCCCGGATACGCAGTATTTT	CSALGLAGPDTQYF	TRBV29-1	TRBD2	few	TRBJ2-3
TGTGCCAGCAGTCTCACTGGGACTAGCTCCCACAATGAGCAGTTCTTC	CASSLTGTSSHNEQFF	TRBV12-3/TRBV12-4	TRBD2	few	TRBJ2-1
TGTGCCAGCAGCCAACGGACAGGGATGGACGAGCAGTACTTC	CASSQRTGMDEQYF	TRBV6-5	TRBD1	NA	TRBJ2-7
TGCGCCAGCAGCTTGGAGGGACTTCGGGGATCACCCCTCCACTTT	CASSLEGLRGSPLHF	TRBV5-1	NA	NA	TRBJ1-6
TGCGCCAGCAGCCAAGACAGGGGGAAGATCAATGAGCAGTTCTTC	CASSQDRGKINEQFF	TRBV4-3	TRBD1	few	TRBJ2-1
TGCAGTGCTAGGACGGGACACTTATACGAGCAGTACTTC	CSARTGHLYEQYF	TRBV20-1	NA	NA	TRBJ2-7
TGTGCCAGCAGCTTAGAGGGACATAATTCACCCCTCCACTTT	CASSLEGHNSPLHF	TRBV7-6	NA	many	TRBJ1-6